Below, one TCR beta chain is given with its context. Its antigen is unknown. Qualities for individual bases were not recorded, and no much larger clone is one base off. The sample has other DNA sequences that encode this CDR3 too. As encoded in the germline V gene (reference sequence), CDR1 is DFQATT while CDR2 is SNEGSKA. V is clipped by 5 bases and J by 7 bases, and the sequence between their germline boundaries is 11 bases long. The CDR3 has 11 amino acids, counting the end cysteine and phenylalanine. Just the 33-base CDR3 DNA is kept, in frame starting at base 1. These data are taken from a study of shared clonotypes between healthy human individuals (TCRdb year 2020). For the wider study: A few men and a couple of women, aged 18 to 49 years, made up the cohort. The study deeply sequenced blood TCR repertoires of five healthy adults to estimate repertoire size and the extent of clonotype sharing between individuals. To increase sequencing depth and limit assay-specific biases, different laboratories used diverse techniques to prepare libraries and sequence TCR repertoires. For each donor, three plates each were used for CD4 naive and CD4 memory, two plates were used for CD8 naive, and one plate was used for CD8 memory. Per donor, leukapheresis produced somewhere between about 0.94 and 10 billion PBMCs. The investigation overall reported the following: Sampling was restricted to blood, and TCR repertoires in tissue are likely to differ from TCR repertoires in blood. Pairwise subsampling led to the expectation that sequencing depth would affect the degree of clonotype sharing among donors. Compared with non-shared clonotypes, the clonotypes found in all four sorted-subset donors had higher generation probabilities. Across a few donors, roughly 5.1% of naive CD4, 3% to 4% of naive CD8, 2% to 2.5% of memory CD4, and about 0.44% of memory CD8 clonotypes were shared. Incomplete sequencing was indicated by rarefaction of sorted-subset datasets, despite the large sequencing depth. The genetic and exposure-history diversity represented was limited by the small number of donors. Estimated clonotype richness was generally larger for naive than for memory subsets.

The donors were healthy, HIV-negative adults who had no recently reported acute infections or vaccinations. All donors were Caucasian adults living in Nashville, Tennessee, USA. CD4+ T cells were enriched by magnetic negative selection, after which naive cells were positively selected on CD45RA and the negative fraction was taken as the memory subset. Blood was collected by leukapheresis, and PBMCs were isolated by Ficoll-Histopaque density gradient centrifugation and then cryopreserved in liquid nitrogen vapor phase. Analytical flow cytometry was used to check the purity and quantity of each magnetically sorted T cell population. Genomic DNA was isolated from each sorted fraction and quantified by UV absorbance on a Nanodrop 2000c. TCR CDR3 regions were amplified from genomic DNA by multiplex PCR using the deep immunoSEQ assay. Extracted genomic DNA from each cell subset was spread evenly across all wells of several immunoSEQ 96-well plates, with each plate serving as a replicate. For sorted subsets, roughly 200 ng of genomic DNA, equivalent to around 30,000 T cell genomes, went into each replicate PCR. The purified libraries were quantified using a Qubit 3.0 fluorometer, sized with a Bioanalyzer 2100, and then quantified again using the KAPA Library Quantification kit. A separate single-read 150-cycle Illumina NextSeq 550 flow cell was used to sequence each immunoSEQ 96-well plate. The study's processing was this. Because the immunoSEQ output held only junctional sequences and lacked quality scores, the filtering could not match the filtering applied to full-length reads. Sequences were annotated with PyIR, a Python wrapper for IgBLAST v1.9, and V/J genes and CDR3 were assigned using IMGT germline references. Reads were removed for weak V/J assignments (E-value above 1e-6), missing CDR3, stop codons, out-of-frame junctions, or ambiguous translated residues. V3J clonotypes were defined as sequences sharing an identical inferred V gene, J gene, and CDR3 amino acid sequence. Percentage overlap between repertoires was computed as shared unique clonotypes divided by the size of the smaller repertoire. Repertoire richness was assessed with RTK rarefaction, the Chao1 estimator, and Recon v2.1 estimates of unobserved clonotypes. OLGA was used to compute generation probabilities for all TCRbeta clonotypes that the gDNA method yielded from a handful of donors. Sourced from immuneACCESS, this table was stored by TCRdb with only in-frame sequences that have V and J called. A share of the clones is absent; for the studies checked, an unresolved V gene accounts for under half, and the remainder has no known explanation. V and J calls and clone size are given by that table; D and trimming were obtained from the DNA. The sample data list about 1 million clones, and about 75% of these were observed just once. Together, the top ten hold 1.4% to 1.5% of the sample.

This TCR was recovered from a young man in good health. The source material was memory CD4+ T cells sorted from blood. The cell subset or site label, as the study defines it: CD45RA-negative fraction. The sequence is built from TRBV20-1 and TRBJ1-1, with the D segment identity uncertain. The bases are TGCAGTGCTTCGGACGGAAGTGAAGCTTTCTTT. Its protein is CSASDGSEAFF.